A single sample is the source of the 26 T cell receptor beta chains below, sequenced in a study of cytotoxic CD8 clonotypes in ibrutinib-treated CLL. Sequencing used immunoSEQ multiplex PCR; TCRdb keeps in-frame clones, though not all of them. The sample records roughly 170,000 clones, 84% being singletons. This sample comprised PBMCs, obtained after 24 months of ibrutinib treatment. All receptors come from a human donor with chronic lymphocytic leukemia.

V gene TRBV18 combines with J gene TRBJ2-3; D remains ambiguous. V was clipped by 6 bases and J by 5 bases, with 6 bases between them. Germline values: CDR1 KGHSH, CDR2 LQKENI. CDR3 size: 11 residues. CDR3 DNA sequence: TGTGCCAGCTCCACCAAAGATACGCAGTATTTT. Translation: CASSTKDTQYF.

The rearrangement uses TRBV11-3 and TRBJ1-2; D is uncertain. From germline, CDR1 is SGHNT and CDR2 YENEEA. The ends were cut back, 2 bases at V and 13 bases at J, with 17 bases in the middle. The CDR3 runs 13 residues. CDR3 in DNA: TGTGCCAGCAGCTTACCATCGAAAGCCTCCCGCACCTTC. Residues: CASSLPSKASRTF.

J is TRBJ2-1 and V is TRBV5-1; D gene uncertain. Trimming left V 4 bases short and J 0 bases short, with 11 bases between. Germline V gene data show CDR1 as SGHRS and CDR2 as YFSETQ. CDR3 length equals 15 residues. The CDR3 DNA sequence: TGCGCCAGCAGCATCAGCGTAAGCTCCTACAATGAGCAGTTCTTC. This encodes CASSISVSSYNEQFF.

The rearrangement joins TRBV30 to TRBJ2-3; possibly TRBD2 for D (7 bases). Germline CDR1 is GTSNPN and CDR2 is SVGIG (reference sequence). This CDR3 region has 14 residues. The ends were cut back, 0 bases at V and 4 bases at J, with 11 bases in the middle. CDR3 sequence (DNA): TGTGCCTGGAGTGTATTAGGGGGGGCAGATACGCAGTATTTT. Residues: CAWSVLGGADTQYF.

This chain links TRBV4-1 with TRBJ2-5; D unresolved. This CDR3 has 15 amino acids. Trimming left V 2 bases short and J 1 base short, with 11 bases between. Germline CDR1 MGHRA, CDR2 YSYEKL. The CDR3: CASSQTETGQETQYF. The CDR3 DNA sequence: TGCGCCAGCAGCCAAACTGAGACGGGCCAAGAGACCCAGTACTTC.

This chain connects TRBV5-4 to TRBJ1-1; D is perhaps TRBD1 (6 bases). The CDR3 length is 13 residues. V was trimmed by 4 bases and J by 8 bases, leaving 15 bases between them. Per germline, CDR1 SGHNT and CDR2 YYREEE (reference sequence). CDR3 in DNA: TGTGCCAGCAGCCCTGGGACACCGCGGGAAGCTTTCTTT. Translated: CASSPGTPREAFF.

The V gene is TRBV28, the J gene TRBJ1-2; unclear D gene. The CDR3 length is 12 residues. The germline V gene encodes CDR1 MDHEN and CDR2 SYDVKM. Trimming removed 6 bases from V and 2 bases from J, with 7 bases in between. This CDR3 is CASRQSNYGYTF. DNA for the CDR3: TGTGCCAGCAGACAGTCCAACTATGGCTACACCTTC.

V and J are TRBV7-2 and TRBJ2-2; no clear D. Germline values: CDR1 SGHTA, CDR2 FQGNSA. The CDR3 loop spans 12 amino acids. Trimming removed 2 bases at V and 4 bases at J, with 2 bases between. The CDR3 DNA is TGTGCCAGCAGCTTAATCACCGGGGAGCTGTTTTTT. Protein: CASSLITGELFF.

The chain links TRBV5-1 to TRBJ2-2; 9 bases are a match to TRBD1. V gave up 9 bases and J gave up 5 bases; unmatched junction bases: 11. CDR1 and CDR2 (germline): SGHRS, YFSETQ. This CDR3 contains 15 residues. For the CDR3, the DNA is TGCGCCACCGACGACTTGACAGGGGGAACCGGGGAGCTGTTTTTT. Amino acids: CATDDLTGGTGELFF.

This chain joins TRBV9 and TRBJ2-1; TRBD2 aligns across 8 bases. The CDR3 extends over 14 amino acids. Germline lookup yields CDR1 SGDLS and CDR2 YYNGEE. The V gene end was trimmed by 3 bases and the J gene end by 4 bases; junction bases not matched to a gene: 3. This chain's CDR3 is CASSDSGKYNEQFF. The CDR3 nucleotides read TGTGCCAGCAGCGATAGCGGGAAGTACAATGAGCAGTTCTTC.

The V call is TRBV7-9, the J call TRBJ2-5; D might be TRBD1 (6 bases). Germline V gene sequence: CDR1 SEHNR, CDR2 FQNEAQ (reference sequence). The CDR3 is 13 amino acids. Trimming removed 1 base at V and 9 bases at J, with 12 bases between. The CDR3 region has the DNA TGTGCCAGCAGCTTAGGGCAGGGGTCTCCCCAGTACTTC. It is translated as CASSLGQGSPQYF. Based on the CDR3 plus reference TRBV7-9 and TRBJ2-5, the full variable domain is DTGVSQNPRHKITKRGQNVTFRCDPISEHNRLYWYRQTLGQGPEFLTYFQNEAQLEKSRLLSDRFSAERPKGSFSTLEIQRTEQGDSAMYLCASSLGQGSPQYFGPGTRLLVL.

Here the CDR3 DNA reads TGTGCCAGCAGTGAATCCCCCCTTTACGGGAGCAATGAGCAGTTCTTC. It translates to CASSESPLYGSNEQFF. The chain employs TRBV25-1 and TRBJ2-1, with D tentatively TRBD2 (6 bases). The germline V gene encodes CDR1 MGHDK and CDR2 SYGVNS. Trimming left V 1 base short and J 6 bases short, with 16 bases between. This CDR3 comprises 16 residues.

This chain uses TRBV28 with TRBJ2-5; 11 bases line up with TRBD2. This CDR3 has 15 amino acids. Trimming removed 3 bases from V and 5 bases from J; junction bases left unmatched: 5. Germline assignment: CDR1 MDHEN and CDR2 SYDVKM. CDR3 residues: CASSLIAGGGETQYF. CDR3 DNA: TGTGCCAGCAGTTTGATAGCGGGAGGGGGCGAGACCCAGTACTTC.

This sequence joins TRBV28 and TRBJ2-1; possibly TRBD1 or TRBD2 for D (5 bases each). Trimming took 6 bases from V and 4 from J, leaving 16 bases between them. The CDR3 has 15 amino acids. The germline V gene has CDR1 MDHEN and CDR2 SYDVKM. The CDR3 DNA reads TGTGCCAGCAGGAGTCTCGGGGCACGATACAATGAGCAGTTCTTC. It encodes CASRSLGARYNEQFF.

This clone was detected a few times. This chain links TRBV28 with TRBJ1-5; no reliable D call. V was shortened by 4 bases and J by 8 bases, with 9 bases between the two germline ends. This CDR3 spans 12 amino acids. Germline V gene lookup returns CDR1 MDHEN and CDR2 SYDVKM. The CDR3 sequence is CASSSDWEPQHF. CDR3 sequence (DNA): TGTGCCAGCAGTTCCGACTGGGAGCCCCAGCATTTT.

The chain couples TRBV19 to TRBJ1-2, with TRBD1 identical over 10 bases. The CDR3 is 12 amino acids. Germline values: CDR1 LNHDA, CDR2 SQIVND (reference sequence). V shed 10 bases, J shed 8 bases, and the junction held 7 bases outside the gene matches. The CDR3 region is CATRQGARGYTF. CDR3 in DNA: TGTGCCACCAGACAGGGGGCAAGGGGCTACACCTTC.

The chain links TRBV7-9 to TRBJ2-5; D might be TRBD1 (6 bases). The CDR3 contains 13 residues. Per germline, CDR1 SEHNR and CDR2 FQNEAQ (reference sequence). Trimming removed 4 bases at V and 5 bases at J, with 11 bases between. The CDR3 spells CASSSTGWETQYF. CDR3 sequence (DNA): TGTGCCAGCAGCTCAACAGGGTGGGAGACCCAGTACTTC.

This clone was seen a single time. The chain joins TRBV28 to TRBJ2-1; TRBD2 matches 13 bases. The germline V gene encodes CDR1 MDHEN and CDR2 SYDVKM. V trimming: 8 bases; J trimming: 4 bases; junction bases outside the gene matches: 14. This CDR3 contains 18 residues. CDR3 coding DNA: TGTGCCAGCTCCCCTGGACTAGCGGGAGTTATAGGGTACAATGAGCAGTTCTTC. It translates to CASSPGLAGVIGYNEQFF.

The rearrangement joins TRBV6-4 to TRBJ1-6; 7 bases are shared with TRBD1. This CDR3 comprises 16 residues. CDR1 is MRHNA, CDR2 SNTAGT, per germline. After removal of 3 bases from V and 10 bases from J, the junction contained 12 bases not matched to a gene. CDR3 amino acids: CASSEPIQGQGSPLHF. The CDR3, as DNA: TGTGCCAGCAGTGAGCCTATACAGGGGCAGGGGTCACCCCTCCACTTT.

J is TRBJ1-1 and V is TRBV6-5, with D unresolved. Looked up from germline, CDR1 is MNHEY and CDR2 is SVGAGI. This CDR3 is built from 16 residues. Trimming stripped 0 bases from V and 4 bases from J, with 15 bases between. In DNA form, the CDR3 reads TGTGCCAGCAGTTACTCAGGACTCAACAAGGCCACTGAAGCTTTCTTT. Translating it yields CASSYSGLNKATEAFF.

This clone is a singleton in its sample. The chain recombines TRBV28 with TRBJ1-1, with no clear D. Trimming removed 1 base at V and 2 bases at J, with 8 bases between. This CDR3 spans 14 amino acids. Germline V gene data show CDR1 as MDHEN and CDR2 as SYDVKM. The CDR3 loop is CASSLYGDNTEAFF. The DNA for the CDR3 is TGTGCCAGCAGTTTATACGGTGATAACACTGAAGCTTTCTTT.

The chain links TRBV7-6 to TRBJ2-5, with D perhaps matching TRBD1 (6 bases). The DNA end is a closer match to TRBJ2-7, so the J assignment may be wrong. Per the germline V gene, CDR1 is SGHVS and CDR2 is FNYEAQ. The CDR3 has 14 residues. As DNA, the CDR3 is TGTGCCAGCAGCCCCGGGACAACCTTCTACGAGCAGTACTTC. Amino acids: CASSPGTTFYEQYF.

The V call is TRBV6-6, the J call TRBJ2-7, with TRBD1 identical over 8 bases. The CDR3 has 15 residues. J gave up 7 bases and V 0 bases, and 8 bases lay outside the gene matches. CDR1 is MNHNY and CDR2 is SVGAGI in the germline V gene (reference sequence). This CDR3 is CASSYSHQGAGEQYF. In DNA form, the CDR3 reads TGTGCCAGCAGTTACTCACATCAGGGGGCGGGAGAGCAGTACTTC.

The chain has TRBV6-4 and TRBJ1-5; a weak D match, TRBD1 (6 bases). The CDR3 sequence is 15 residues long. V shed 5 bases and J shed 0 bases, with 11 bases lying between them. Germline V gives CDR1 MRHNA, CDR2 SNTAGT. CDR3 sequence: CASSPGQTSNQPQHF. As DNA, the CDR3 is TGTGCCAGCAGTCCTGGACAGACTAGCAATCAGCCCCAGCATTTT.

The chain recombines TRBV6-6 with TRBJ1-1; no clear D gene. The germline V gene has CDR1 MNHNY and CDR2 SVGAGI (reference sequence). The CDR3 is made up of 13 amino acids. Between the trimmed V and J ends, which lost 2 bases and 6 bases, there was a span of 10 bases. CDR3 DNA: TGTGCCAGCAGTTACCCTCATGGGTCTGAAGCTTTCTTT. Its protein is CASSYPHGSEAFF.

J is TRBJ1-2 and V is TRBV7-9; D is ambiguous. V was clipped by 3 bases and J by 4 bases, with 12 bases between them. CDR1 is SEHNR, CDR2 FQNEAQ, per germline (reference sequence). The CDR3 loop spans 14 amino acids. The CDR3: CASSFGSTSYGYTF. In DNA form, the CDR3 reads TGTGCCAGCAGCTTCGGGAGTACATCCTATGGCTACACCTTC.